What follows are 10 T cell receptor beta chains derived from one specimen sequenced in a study of tumor and adjacent non-tumor tissue in lung cancer (dated by TCRdb to between 2017 and 2018). The library was built by means of multiplex PCR. Sequencing used an Illumina HiSeq 2500. TCRbeta libraries were built by three rounds of nested PCR using primers (Table S4), following protocols modified from ARM-PCR. The public reads were run again by TCRdb, first through fastp at Q25 and then through MiXCR, and only productive beta chains were kept. Rows matching on CDR3 protein sequence are summarized as one entry with the most common DNA and genes. The sample records just over 200,000 distinct CDR3 sequences, approximately 74% of which are singletons. The ten largest clones take up approximately 25% of the sample. RNA was isolated from bulk unsorted tissue, and RNA quality was assessed with a NanoDrop ND-1000 and an Agilent 2100.

The sample comprised lung tumor tissue. These receptors came from a man in his sixties with non-small cell lung cancer.

The rearrangement links TRBV6-5 to TRBJ2-3; 12 positions agree with TRBD2. CDR1 and CDR2 (germline): MNHEY, SVGAGI. J lost 8 bases, V lost 6 bases, and 9 bases had no gene match. This CDR3 contains 15 residues. The CDR3 DNA follows: TGTGCCAGCAGCCTTCTAGCGGGGGGGCCGAGTACGCAGTATTTT. This sequence encodes CASSLLAGGPSTQYF.

As to this clonotype: One end of the junction varies from germline; a read error may be responsible. V gene TRBV6-5 combines with J gene TRBJ1-2, with unresolved D. Looked up from germline, CDR1 is MNHEY and CDR2 is SVGAGI. The CDR3 sequence is 17 residues long. The CDR3 coding sequence is TGTGCCAGTAGTTCACATGGACGGAGAGCGACTAACTATGGCTACACCTTC. Residues: CASSSHGRRATNYGYTF.

As regards this clonotype: One end of the junction is discordant with germline, which a read error may explain. The CDR3 sequence: CASSQEGLAEGRDIQYF. DNA of the CDR3: TGCGCTAGCAGCCAAGAAGGGCTAGCGGAGGGTCGCGACATTCAGTACTTC. V usage is TRBV4-1 and J usage is TRBJ2-4, with 7 bases matching TRBD2. This CDR3 comprises 17 residues. The germline V gene encodes CDR1 MGHRA and CDR2 YSYEKL.

In this sample, this clonotype turned up a few times. This rearrangement joins TRBV20-1 to TRBJ2-5, with 8 bases fitting TRBD2. This CDR3 region has 14 residues. Germline CDR1 is DFQATT and CDR2 is SNEGSKA (reference sequence). Trimming at V came to 3 bases and at J to 5 bases, leaving 8 bases not matched to a gene. CDR3 nucleotides: TGCAGTGCTAGGGGCGGGGGGTCGAGGGAGACCCAGTACTTC. It translates to CSARGGGSRETQYF.

V gene TRBV25-1 combines with J gene TRBJ1-5, with D possibly TRBD1 on 5 matching bases. Germline CDR1 reads MGHDK; CDR2 reads SYGVNS. V was clipped by 8 bases and J by 4 bases, with 12 bases between them. CDR3 length equals 13 residues. The CDR3 sequence: CASSIRGNQPQHF. The CDR3 nucleotides are TGTGCCAGCTCTATCCGGGGGAATCAGCCCCAGCATTTT.

On this clonotype: At one end the junction does not follow the germline gene, possibly because of a read error. The V call is TRBV20-1, the J call TRBJ1-4, with D unclear. CDR1 is DFQATT, CDR2 SNEGSKA, per germline (reference sequence). This CDR3 comprises 12 residues. CDR3 in amino acids: CSAMSANEKPFF. DNA for the CDR3: TGCAGTGCTATGAGTGCTAATGAAAAACCGTTTTTT.

A remark on this clonotype: The junction does not match germline at one end; this may be a read error. This chain connects TRBV30 to TRBJ2-5; TRBD1 might be the D (5 bases). Germline V gene sequence: CDR1 GTSNPN, CDR2 SVGIG (reference sequence). The CDR3 spans 14 residues. The CDR3 region has the DNA TGTGTCTGGAGTGAAGGGGCCGGCCGGGTGACCCAGTACTTC. Amino acids: CVWSEGAGRVTQYF.

Concerning this clonotype itself: A much larger clone differs by one base, so this may be a read error. The chain joins TRBV4-1 to TRBJ1-2; D uncertain. The germline CDR1 and CDR2 sequences are MGHRA and YSYEKL. This CDR3 spans 18 amino acids. V was pared by 2 bases and J by 4 bases, with 23 bases between. The CDR3 DNA reads TGCGCCAGCAGCCAATTTCTCTCTCCAGTTAGCGCCGTCTATGGCTACACCTTC. It specifies CASSQFLSPVSAVYGYTF.

This clonotype occurred a few times. The rearrangement uses TRBV12-5 and TRBJ2-2, with D maybe TRBD1 (5 bases). The CDR3 loop spans 14 amino acids. Trimming left V 4 bases short and J 4 bases short, with 10 bases between. Germline V CDR1 and CDR2: LGHNT, FRNRAP. This CDR3 is CASGSDTPTGELFF. DNA for the CDR3: TGTGCTAGTGGTTCGGACACTCCCACCGGGGAGCTGTTTTTT.

The table lists this clonotype with a few counts. One end of the junction fails to match germline, which may point to a read error. The chain joins TRBV14 to TRBJ2-6; D possibly matches TRBD1 or TRBD2 (5 bases each). The CDR3 has 18 amino acids. Germline CDR1 SGHDN, CDR2 FVKESK. The CDR3 bases are TGTGCCAGCAGCCAAGGTGTCCGAGGGAAATTCGGGGCCGACGTCCTGACTTTC. Translating gives CASSQGVRGKFGADVLTF.